The 28 T cell receptor beta chains below were found in one sample sequenced in a study of memory CD4+ T cells and cytomegalovirus serostatus. Single viable CD3+CD4+CD8-CD45RO+ cells were sorted as the memory CD4+ T cells. Profiling relied on immunoSEQ multiplex PCR, and the TCRdb table lists in-frame clones only, not all of them. The table shows approximately 52,000 clones, with around 82% occurring only once. Sequenced material: memory CD4+ T cells from blood. Receptors originate from an adult in good health and CMV-seronegative.

The chain couples TRBV19 to TRBJ1-1, with a possible D match to TRBD1 (5 bases). CDR1 is LNHDA, CDR2 SQIVND, per germline (reference sequence). Trimming cost V 7 bases and J 1 base, with 13 bases left between them. This CDR3 region has 14 residues. CDR3 coding DNA: TGTGCCAGTACCCCCAGGGAGGAGAACACTGAAGCTTTCTTT. Protein product: CASTPREENTEAFF.

This clone was detected a few times. The V gene is TRBV6-1, the J gene TRBJ2-7; D not resolved. This CDR3 is built from 14 residues. Germline-derived CDR1 and CDR2 are MNHNS and SASEGT. V lost 6 bases and J 3 bases, leaving 15 bases between the germline ends. CDR3 residues: CASSRGIGHYEQYF. The CDR3 region has the DNA TGTGCCAGCAGCCGAGGAATAGGGCACTACGAGCAGTACTTC.

This chain joins TRBV5-1 and TRBJ2-3; no clear D gene. The CDR3 extends over 14 amino acids. Germline CDR1 SGHRS, CDR2 YFSETQ. With 4 bases removed from V and 3 bases from J, the gap between germline ends came to 12 bases. The CDR3 loop is CASSPVQSTDTQYF. For the CDR3, the DNA is TGCGCCAGCAGCCCTGTACAGTCGACAGATACGCAGTATTTT.

The V and J genes are TRBV30 and TRBJ1-1; maybe TRBD1 (6 bases). V lost 0 bases, J lost 11 bases, and 13 bases lay in between. This CDR3 comprises 12 residues. The germline gives CDR1 GTSNPN, CDR2 SVGIG (reference sequence). CDR3 nucleotide sequence: TGTGCCTGGAGTGTTCCCAACAGGGTTGCTTTCTTT. Translation gives CAWSVPNRVAFF.

The genes are TRBV9 and TRBJ1-2; 12 bases map to TRBD1. The CDR3 length is 15 residues. V was clipped by 0 bases and J by 8 bases; unmatched bases: 5. CDR1 and CDR2 (germline): SGDLS, YYNGEE. The CDR3 nucleotides read TGTGCCAGCAGCGTAGATGGGGACAGGGGGCGAGGCTACACCTTC. Protein: CASSVDGDRGRGYTF.

Details on this clone: A read error may produce the germline difference seen at one junction end. The chain is built from TRBV5-1 and TRBJ2-1; the D is unclear. The CDR3 runs 14 residues. Germline values: CDR1 SGHRS, CDR2 YFSETQ. The CDR3 DNA reads as TGCGCCAACAGCTTGGGAAGGGTGGACAATGAGCAGTTCTTC. It codes for CANSLGRVDNEQFF.

CDR3 nucleotides: TGTGCCAGCAGCGAAAGAATCAAGCAACAAAGTCGGGCCAACGTCCTGACTTTC. As protein: CASSERIKQQSRANVLTF. The rearrangement joins TRBV11-2 to TRBJ2-6, with D hard to call. Germline assignment: CDR1 SGHAT and CDR2 FQNNGV. V was pared by 5 bases and J by 5 bases, with 22 bases between. CDR3 length: 18 residues.

This chain links TRBV18 with TRBJ2-7; 7 bases fit TRBD1. Germline CDR1 and CDR2: KGHSH and LQKENI. The CDR3 runs 14 residues. Trimming removed 6 bases from V and 4 bases from J; junction bases left unmatched: 9. The CDR3 DNA reads TGTGCCAGCTCGGGTCGGACAGGCGAATACGAGCAGTACTTC. Translated: CASSGRTGEYEQYF.

DNA of the CDR3: TGTGCCAGCAGCAATTGGGACCTCATGAACACTGAAGCTTTCTTT. Translated: CASSNWDLMNTEAFF. The V call is TRBV7-9, the J call TRBJ1-1; D is possibly TRBD1 (5 bases). This CDR3 is 15 amino acids long. The germline CDR1 and CDR2 sequences are SEHNR and FQNEAQ (reference sequence). The germline V and J ends were trimmed by 5 bases and 0 bases, with 13 bases remaining between them.

The gene calls are TRBV7-9 and TRBJ1-1, with D hard to call. CDR1 SEHNR and CDR2 FQNEAQ come from the germline V gene (reference sequence). The V and J ends lost 3 bases and 4 bases respectively, with 9 bases between them. CDR3 length: 13 residues. This chain's CDR3 is CASSLVGSTEAFF. The CDR3 DNA sequence: TGTGCCAGCAGCTTGGTGGGGAGCACTGAAGCTTTCTTT. Variable domain in full (rest from reference TRBV7-9 and TRBJ1-1): DTGVSQNPRHKITKRGQNVTFRCDPISEHNRLYWYRQTLGQGPEFLTYFQNEAQLEKSRLLSDRFSAERPKGSFSTLEIQRTEQGDSAMYLCASSLVGSTEAFFGQGTRLTVV.

The rearrangement links TRBV11-2 to TRBJ2-7, with 9 bases lining up with TRBD1. This CDR3 is built from 15 residues. Germline lookup yields CDR1 SGHAT and CDR2 FQNNGV. V gave up 3 bases and J gave up 4 bases; unmatched junction bases: 7. CDR3 residues: CASSLDRGIPYEQYF. CDR3 DNA: TGTGCCAGCAGCTTGGACAGGGGAATCCCTTACGAGCAGTACTTC.

The chain recombines TRBV5-6 with TRBJ1-3; D gene uncertain. The CDR3 is 15 amino acids. The V gene's germline CDR1 is SGHDT and CDR2 YYEEEE. V was clipped by 4 bases and J by 0 bases, with 11 bases between them. In nucleotides, the CDR3 is TGTGCCAGCAGCCCGACACGGATCTCTGGAAACACCATATATTTT. It is translated as CASSPTRISGNTIYF.

J is TRBJ1-6 and V is TRBV5-6; TRBD1 matches at 8 bases. The CDR3 runs 15 residues. J gave up 9 bases and V 2 bases, and 7 bases lay outside the gene matches. Germline V gene lookup returns CDR1 SGHDT and CDR2 YYEEEE. The DNA of the CDR3 is TGTGCCAGCAGCTTACCGACAGGGGTAGGTTCACCCCTCCACTTT. This gives the protein CASSLPTGVGSPLHF.

A single count supports this clone. This chain connects TRBV5-6 to TRBJ2-7; D is undetermined. The CDR3 length is 15 residues. The V end lost 1 base, the J end lost 5 bases, and 16 bases lay between the germline ends. CDR1 SGHDT and CDR2 YYEEEE come from the germline V gene. The CDR3 DNA reads TGTGCCAGCAGCTTGTCCCGGGCCCTAAGGGACGAGCAGTACTTC. This sequence encodes CASSLSRALRDEQYF.

The chain employs TRBV6-5 and TRBJ1-2; D may be TRBD1 (5 bases). Germline lookup yields CDR1 MNHEY and CDR2 SVGAGI. The CDR3 spans 15 residues. V was cut by 10 bases and J by 0 bases, with 18 bases left in between. The chain's CDR3 is CATEGRSPPNYGYTF. CDR3 in DNA: TGTGCCACCGAGGGGAGGAGCCCACCTAACTATGGCTACACCTTC.

Concerning this clone itself: The junction departs from the called germline gene at one end, perhaps through a read error. The gene calls are TRBV25-1 and TRBJ2-2; D gene ambiguous. The CDR3 is 12 amino acids. Germline V lookup: CDR1 MGHDK, CDR2 SYGVNS. CDR3 DNA: TGTGCCAGCAGCCCGAACGCCGGGGAGCTGTTTTTT. Translated, it gives CASSPNAGELFF.

CDR3 bases: TGTGCCAGCAGCTTAGATCGGTCGGGAGCCGGGGGGCAGTTCTTC. Protein product: CASSLDRSGAGGQFF. The chain links TRBV11-2 to TRBJ2-1; a possible D gene is TRBD2 (6 bases). The CDR3 consists of 15 residues. Between the trimmed V and J ends, which lost 0 bases and 12 bases, there was a span of 18 bases. Germline V gives CDR1 SGHAT, CDR2 FQNNGV.

V gene TRBV5-1 combines with J gene TRBJ2-1, with 14 nucleotides matching TRBD2. CDR1 SGHRS and CDR2 YFSETQ come from the germline V gene. With 4 bases clipped from V and 8 bases from J, the junction kept 5 bases outside the gene matches. The CDR3 covers 15 residues. Here the CDR3 reads CASSPGLAGVDEQFF. CDR3 in DNA: TGCGCCAGCAGCCCGGGACTAGCGGGGGTAGATGAGCAGTTCTTC. Looking up the rest from reference TRBV5-1 and TRBJ2-1 gives the full variable domain: KAGVTQTPRYLIKTRGQQVTLSCSPISGHRSVSWYQQTPGQGLQFLFEYFSETQRNKGNFPGRFSGRQFSNSRSEMNVSTLELGDSALYLCASSPGLAGVDEQFFGPGTRLTVL.

This clone was counted a single time. The chain joins TRBV7-2 to TRBJ2-7; 8 bases map to TRBD1. V shed 3 bases, J shed 4 bases, and the junction held 8 bases outside the gene matches. CDR1 SGHTA and CDR2 FQGNSA come from the germline V gene. The length of the CDR3 is 15 residues. This chain's CDR3 is CASSLAGQVHYEQYF. CDR3 nucleotides: TGTGCCAGCAGCTTGGCGGGACAGGTCCATTACGAGCAGTACTTC.

The gene calls are TRBV15 and TRBJ2-7; D is unclear. Trimming stripped 0 bases from V and 0 bases from J, with 9 bases between. CDR3 length: 15 amino acids. The germline V gene encodes CDR1 LNHNV and CDR2 YYDKDF (reference sequence). Written as DNA, the CDR3 is TGTGCCACCAGCAGAGATTTCGGTTTCTCCTACGAGCAGTACTTC. This gives the protein CATSRDFGFSYEQYF.

The chain is built from TRBV11-2 and TRBJ1-6; D may be TRBD1 (5 bases). V lost 5 bases, J lost 7 bases, and 15 bases lay in between. Germline loops: CDR1 SGHAT, CDR2 FQNNGV. The CDR3 has 15 residues. Here the CDR3 DNA reads TGTGCCAGCAGCCCAAGGACACGATGGAATTCACCCCTCCACTTT. Translation: CASSPRTRWNSPLHF.

The chain recombines TRBV7-2 with TRBJ2-7; maybe TRBD2 (7 bases). Germline V lookup: CDR1 SGHTA, CDR2 FQGNSA. This CDR3 is built from 14 residues. V was trimmed by 5 bases and J by 2 bases, leaving 13 bases between them. This chain's CDR3 is CASSRREGAYEQYF. CDR3 sequence (DNA): TGTGCCAGCAGCCGGAGGGAGGGGGCCTACGAGCAGTACTTC. The full variable domain, rest sourced from reference TRBV7-2 and TRBJ2-7, is GAGVSQSPSNKVTEKGKDVELRCDPISGHTALYWYRQSLGQGLEFLIYFQGNSAPDKSGLPSDRFSAERTGGSVSTLTIQRTQQEDSAVYLCASSRREGAYEQYFGPGTRLTVT.

The V and J genes are TRBV7-2 and TRBJ1-1; 8 bases align to TRBD1. Unmatched junction bases numbered 9, after V lost 4 bases and J lost 5 bases. The CDR3 sequence is 15 residues long. Germline V gene lookup returns CDR1 SGHTA and CDR2 FQGNSA. The CDR3 loop reads CASSSTTGGRTEAFF. CDR3 bases: TGTGCCAGCAGCTCAACAACAGGGGGGCGTACTGAAGCTTTCTTT. The entire variable domain, with the rest obtained from reference TRBV7-2 and TRBJ1-1, is as follows: GAGVSQSPSNKVTEKGKDVELRCDPISGHTALYWYRQSLGQGLEFLIYFQGNSAPDKSGLPSDRFSAERTGGSVSTLTIQRTQQEDSAVYLCASSSTTGGRTEAFFGQGTRLTVV.

This chain links TRBV9 with TRBJ2-2; D is unclear. The length of the CDR3 is 15 residues. V gave up 0 bases and J gave up 2 bases, with 8 bases separating them. CDR1 and CDR2 from the germline V gene are SGDLS and YYNGEE. This CDR3 reads CASSVATANTGELFF. The CDR3 coding sequence is TGTGCCAGCAGCGTAGCAACAGCCAACACCGGGGAGCTGTTTTTT. The full variable domain, rest sourced from reference TRBV9 and TRBJ2-2, is DSGVTQTPKHLITATGQRVTLRCSPRSGDLSVYWYQQSLDQGLQFLIQYYNGEERAKGNILERFSAQQFPDLHSELNLSSLELGDSALYFCASSVATANTGELFFGEGSRLTVL.

The V call is TRBV11-2, the J call TRBJ2-3; D is perhaps TRBD2 (6 bases). Germline V gene data show CDR1 as SGHAT and CDR2 as FQNNGV. This CDR3 has 14 residues. With 1 base removed from V and 4 bases from J, the gap between germline ends came to 9 bases. CDR3 residues: CASSLGGTSDTQYF. The CDR3 region has the DNA TGTGCCAGCAGCTTAGGGGGGACTTCAGATACGCAGTATTTT.

This sequence joins TRBV6-1 and TRBJ1-3; a possible D gene is TRBD1 (5 bases). Germline V CDR1 and CDR2: MNHNS, SASEGT. V lost 11 bases and J lost 1, with 12 bases in between. CDR3 length: 13 residues. CDR3 region: CAVLHRSGNTIYF. In nucleotides, the CDR3 is TGTGCCGTACTTCACAGGTCTGGAAACACCATATATTTT.

V and J are TRBV15 and TRBJ2-1, with 14 bases that match TRBD2. This CDR3 is built from 20 residues. J gave up 1 base and V 3 bases, and 11 bases lay outside the gene matches. Germline CDR1 is LNHNV and CDR2 is YYDKDF (reference sequence). The CDR3 nucleotides read TGTGCCACCAGCAGGGGCAAGGGACTAGCGGGGGAAGGTTCCTACAATGAGCAGTTCTTC. Translation gives CATSRGKGLAGEGSYNEQFF.

This clone was observed a handful of times. This chain connects TRBV7-8 to TRBJ1-6; TRBD1 agrees at 7 bases. Germline V gene data show CDR1 as SGHVS and CDR2 as FQNEAQ. This CDR3 has 16 amino acids. The trim removed 0 bases at V and 10 bases at J, leaving 9 bases unmatched. The CDR3 DNA reads as TGTGCCAGCAGCTTAGCCGTGACAGGGTCTCACTCACCCCTCCACTTT. Translation: CASSLAVTGSHSPLHF.